Listed below are T cell receptor beta chains from one sample, sequenced in a study of beta chain features in type 1 diabetes. Assay: immunoSEQ multiplex PCR; the TCRdb copy retains only in-frame clones and omits some. The sample has 55,000 to 80,000 clones, roughly half seen once; the top ten hold 0.7%. The sequencing sample was made of central memory CD4+ T cells from blood. Receptors were obtained from a man younger than 45 with type 1 diabetes. The CDR3 runs from the conserved cysteine through the conserved F or W. Each record gives: V gene, clone size, J gene, D gene, CDR3 DNA, CDR3 protein. A D gene is named only where the DNA matches it firmly. Rows give clone size only sometimes, using once, few, many, or a class for an expanded clone.

TRBV5-1	few	TRBJ1-1	.	TGCGCCAGCAGCATAACACCCCGCAGGGGGAACACTGAAGCTTTCTTT	CASSITPRRGNTEAFF
TRBV10-3	.	TRBJ1-4	.	TGTGCCACCTCAGGGGCAACTAATGAAAAACTGTTTTTT	CATSGATNEKLFF
TRBV7-2	few	TRBJ2-3	TRBD2	TGTGCCAGCAGCCCAAGACTAGCGGGAGGGCCAGATACGCAGTATTTT	CASSPRLAGGPDTQYF
TRBV11-2	few	TRBJ2-3	.	TGTGCCAGCATTCCCACAGGAGCCACAGATACGCAGTATTTT	CASIPTGATDTQYF
TRBV5-1	few	TRBJ2-3	TRBD2	TGCGCCAGCAGCTTGGATAGCGGGGGGGCCGGAGATACGCAGTATTTT	CASSLDSGGAGDTQYF
TRBV9	.	TRBJ2-2	.	TGTGCCAGCAGCGTAGCTCCGACCGGGGAGCTGTTTTTT	CASSVAPTGELFF
TRBV7-8	few	TRBJ1-3	.	TGTGCCAGCAGCTTGAGGAGTAGCTCTGGAAACACCATATATTTT	CASSLRSSSGNTIYF
TRBV5-1	.	TRBJ1-2	.	TGCGCCAGCAGCTTGGCCGGGGTTACGACTACTATAGGCTACACCTTC	CASSLAGVTTTIGYTF
TRBV4-2	.	TRBJ1-2	.	TGTGCCAGCAATGTAGATGGGCAGGCCTATGGCTACACCTTC	CASNVDGQAYGYTF
TRBV11-2	.	TRBJ2-3	.	TGTGCCAGCAGCCTCGATCGACTCGCTCCCTACGATACGCAGTATTTT	CASSLDRLAPYDTQYF
TRBV4-2	.	TRBJ2-7	TRBD2	TGTGCCAGCAGCCCAACGACTAGCGGCAGCTCCTACGAGCAGTACTTC	CASSPTTSGSSYEQYF
TRBV14	.	TRBJ1-4	.	TGTGCCAGCAGCGAGCGGACCGTGAGGAATGAAAAACTGTTTTTT	CASSERTVRNEKLFF
TRBV5-6	.	TRBJ1-5	.	TGTGCCAGCAGCCTCTGGGGGGGGACGCCTAATCAGCCCCAGCATTTT	CASSLWGGTPNQPQHF
TRBV18	.	TRBJ2-7	.	TGTGCCAGCTCAAGTGGTGGACTGTCCTACGAGCAGTACTTC	CASSSGGLSYEQYF
TRBV5-1	few	TRBJ2-1	.	TGCGCCAGCAGCCCAGACTCCCCATGGTCTAAGCAGTTCTTC	CASSPDSPWSKQFF
TRBV5-1	few	TRBJ2-6	TRBD2	TGCGCCAGCACCCGCGAGACTAGCGGCCAGGGGGCCAACGTCCTGACTTTC	CASTRETSGQGANVLTF
TRBV6-5	.	TRBJ2-3	TRBD1	TGTGCCAGCAGTGGGTTAACAGGGGGGGATACGCAGTATTTT	CASSGLTGGDTQYF
TRBV5-6	.	TRBJ2-7	TRBD2	TGTGCCAGCAGCCCACTCAGCGGGAGGAGCTCCTACGAGCAGTACTTC	CASSPLSGRSSYEQYF
TRBV7-9	once	TRBJ2-5	TRBD2	TGTGCCAGCAGCTTAGGCGGGAGTGAATTCGAGACCCAGTACTTC	CASSLGGSEFETQYF
TRBV7-9	.	TRBJ2-7	.	TGTGCCAGCAGCTTTCCAGGGTACGAGCAGTACTTC	CASSFPGYEQYF
TRBV7-2	few	TRBJ2-5	TRBD2	TGTGCCAGCAGCTTTAACGGAGGCGGGGGGGTCCAAGAGACCCAGTACTTC	CASSFNGGGGVQETQYF
TRBV6-5	few	TRBJ1-1	.	TGTGCCAGCAGTGTCCGGCTAGACACTGAAGCTTTCTTT	CASSVRLDTEAFF
TRBV19	.	TRBJ2-7	TRBD1	TGTGCCAGTTCTCAGGGGGAAACCTACGAGCAGTACTTC	CASSQGETYEQYF
TRBV18	.	TRBJ2-3	.	TGTGCCAGCTCCTTGACAGATACGCAGTATTTT	CASSLTDTQYF
TRBV12-5	few	TRBJ1-1	TRBD1	TGTGCTAGTGCCTTACAGGGGGCAGGGACTGAAGCTTTCTTT	CASALQGAGTEAFF
TRBV18	few	TRBJ1-1	.	TGTGCCAGCTCACCACAAACTTCCGAGAACACTGAAGCTTTCTTT	CASSPQTSENTEAFF
TRBV27	.	TRBJ2-5	.	TGTGCCAGCAGTCGACAGTACCAAGAGACCCAGTACTTC	CASSRQYQETQYF
TRBV5-1	.	TRBJ1-2	.	TGCGCCAGCAGCACCACTCCGCAGGGGCTGGCTGGCTACACCTTC	CASSTTPQGLAGYTF
TRBV9	few	TRBJ2-1	TRBD2	TGTGCCAGCAGCGCTGTAGCGGGACGCTACAATGAGCAGTTCTTC	CASSAVAGRYNEQFF
TRBV5-1	.	TRBJ1-1	.	TGCGCCAGCAGCTTGGGTTGGCTCATGAACACTGAAGCTTTCTTT	CASSLGWLMNTEAFF
TRBV27	.	TRBJ2-7	.	TGTGCCAGCAGTTTATCTGGAACAGGGAACCAGCAGTACTTC	CASSLSGTGNQQYF
TRBV5-6	.	TRBJ2-4	TRBD1	TGTGCCAGCAGCTTCGACAGGGGACTTACGGCCAAAAACATTCAGTACTTC	CASSFDRGLTAKNIQYF
TRBV2	.	TRBJ2-4	.	TGTGCCAGCATTGAAGGGGGACTGGGGAACATTCAGTACTTC	CASIEGGLGNIQYF
TRBV9	few	TRBJ2-5	.	TGTGCCAGCAGCTTCGCACAGGGAGGGGAGACCCAGTACTTC	CASSFAQGGETQYF
TRBV7-9	.	TRBJ2-5	TRBD2	TGTGCCAGCAGCCAAGCGGGGCACCAAGAGACCCAGTACTTC	CASSQAGHQETQYF